This T cell receptor (beta chain) stems from a study of T cell responses to AZD1222 COVID-19 vaccine. General study points: Spike-specific TCR depth and breadth grew after two AZD1222 doses. Clonal diversity was possibly underestimated, and the donors were mostly white British, with more females. Baseline serology detected seropositivity in only a handful of AZD1222 recipients.

Assay: immunoSEQ multiplex PCR; the TCRdb copy retains only in-frame clones and omits some. The sample has 120,000 to 150,000 clones, 88% seen once. Concerning this clone: What it binds is not known.

The sequence derives from an adult in good health. The sequencing used peripheral blood, collected on day 0 of AZD1222 vaccination.

The CDR3 reads CSVDRGAGGSLEQYF. CDR3 coding DNA: TGCAGCGTGGACAGGGGGGCGGGTGGAAGTCTTGAGCAGTACTTC. V is TRBV29-1 and J is TRBJ2-7; TRBD1 matches at 10 bases. This CDR3 has 15 residues. Per the germline V gene, CDR1 is SQVTM and CDR2 is ANQGSEA. Unmatched junction bases numbered 15, after V lost 6 bases and J lost 7 bases.